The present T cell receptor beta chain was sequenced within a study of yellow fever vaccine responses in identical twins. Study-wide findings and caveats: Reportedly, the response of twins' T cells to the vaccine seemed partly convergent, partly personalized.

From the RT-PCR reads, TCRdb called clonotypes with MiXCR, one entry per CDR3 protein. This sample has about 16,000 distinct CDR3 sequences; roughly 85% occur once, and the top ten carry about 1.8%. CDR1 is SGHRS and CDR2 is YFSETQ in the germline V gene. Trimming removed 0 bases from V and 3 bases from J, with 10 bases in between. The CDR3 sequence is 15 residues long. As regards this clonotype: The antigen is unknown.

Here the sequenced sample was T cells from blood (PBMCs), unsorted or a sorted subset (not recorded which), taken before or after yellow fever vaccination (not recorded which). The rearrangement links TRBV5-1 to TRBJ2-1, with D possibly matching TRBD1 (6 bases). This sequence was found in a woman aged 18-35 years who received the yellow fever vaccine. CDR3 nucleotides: TGCGCCAGCAGCTTGGAAGGGGACAACTACAATGAGCAGTTCTTC. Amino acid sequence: CASSLEGDNYNEQFF.